One and the same sample provided the 28 T cell receptor beta chains below, sequenced in a study of blood T cells in healthy people across ages. A second PCR, run for roughly 7 to 11 cycles, used a sample-barcoded 5' primer plus a J-beta primer mix. MiXCR, applied by TCRdb to the 5' RACE reads, yields one record per CDR3 protein. The sample has 750,000 to 950,000 distinct CDR3 sequences, more than 25% seen once. The same sample was also studied in work on T cells of mothers and their children.

The material sequenced was blood. The receptors originated from a boy aged 10-17 years in good health.

DNA for the CDR3: TGTGCCAGCAGCCCCCGACAGGATGAGCAGTTCTTC. It specifies CASSPRQDEQFF. The chain recombines TRBV14 with TRBJ2-5, with D maybe TRBD1 (6 bases). The J call may be wrong; the DNA end is better matched by TRBJ2-1. The CDR3 extends over 12 amino acids. Germline lookup yields CDR1 SGHDN and CDR2 FVKESK.

The rearrangement joins TRBV12-3 or TRBV12-4 to TRBJ2-6; no definite D call. Trimming removed 4 bases at V and 4 bases at J, with 8 bases between. The CDR3 is 14 amino acids. The CDR3 DNA sequence: TGTGCCAGCAGTTCCAGGAACGGGGCCAACGTCCTGACTTTC. This sequence encodes CASSSRNGANVLTF.

This chain uses TRBV10-3 with TRBJ2-7; D is perhaps TRBD1 (6 bases). Trimming stripped 6 bases from V and 5 bases from J, with 14 bases between. There are 13 residues in the CDR3. Germline loops: CDR1 ENHRY, CDR2 SYGVKD. The CDR3 DNA reads TGTGCCATCAGAGAAGACAGGTCCGACGAGCAGTACTTC. Translating it yields CAIREDRSDEQYF.

This clonotype came up a few times. The rearrangement uses TRBV9 and TRBJ1-2, with TRBD1 identical over 12 bases. V lost 4 bases to trimming and J lost 0 bases; unmatched junction nucleotides: 10. This CDR3 spans 18 amino acids. Germline-derived CDR1 and CDR2 are SGDLS and YYNGEE. This CDR3 reads CASSWGPGQGATNYGYTF. DNA of the CDR3: TGTGCCAGCAGCTGGGGCCCGGGACAGGGGGCCACTAACTATGGCTACACCTTC.

V is TRBV5-1 and J is TRBJ2-3; 13 positions match TRBD2. Unmatched junction bases numbered 6, after V lost 4 bases and J lost 4 bases. Germline lookup yields CDR1 SGHRS and CDR2 YFSETQ. This CDR3 is built from 16 residues. CDR3 region: CASSPRTSGGPDTQYF. CDR3 bases: TGCGCCAGCAGCCCGAGGACTAGCGGGGGACCAGATACGCAGTATTTT.

This chain uses TRBV13 with TRBJ2-5; D is ambiguous. Germline V gives CDR1 PRHDT, CDR2 FYEKMQ (reference sequence). V lost 8 bases and J lost 5, with 15 bases in between. CDR3 length: 13 amino acids. This CDR3 is CASQAWEGETQYF. CDR3 nucleotides: TGTGCCAGCCAAGCTTGGGAAGGGGAGACCCAGTACTTC.

This clonotype came up a few times. The V gene is TRBV27, the J gene TRBJ1-1; a possible D gene is TRBD1 (5 bases). Germline V gives CDR1 MNHEY, CDR2 SMNVEV (reference sequence). Between the trimmed V and J ends, which lost 0 bases and 0 bases, there was a span of 17 bases. The length of the CDR3 is 18 residues. CDR3 nucleotide sequence: TGTGCCAGCAGTTTATCCCCCTTCTGGCAGGGTTTGAACACTGAAGCTTTCTTT. Translated: CASSLSPFWQGLNTEAFF.

This clonotype was seen a few times. The chain links TRBV28 to TRBJ2-3, with D possibly TRBD1 on 6 matching bases. The CDR3 length is 16 residues. Germline values: CDR1 MDHEN, CDR2 SYDVKM. V was cut by 3 bases and J by 0 bases, with 13 bases left in between. The CDR3 sequence is CASSFGQNSSTDTQYF. The CDR3 coding sequence is TGTGCCAGCAGTTTCGGACAGAACTCTAGCACAGATACGCAGTATTTT.

This chain uses TRBV20-1 with TRBJ2-1; maybe TRBD2 (6 bases). V dropped 6 bases and J dropped 0 bases, with 12 bases sitting between them. Germline V gene data show CDR1 as DFQATT and CDR2 as SNEGSKA (reference sequence). The CDR3 is 14 residues long. In DNA, the CDR3 is TGCAGTGCGCCGTACGGGGGCTCCTACAATGAGCAGTTCTTC. Encoded protein: CSAPYGGSYNEQFF.

This clonotype was seen repeatedly, ten times or more. The rearrangement uses TRBV7-9 and TRBJ2-6; no reliable D call. This CDR3 is built from 14 residues. V dropped 2 bases and J dropped 4 bases, with 6 bases sitting between them. In germline, CDR1 is SEHNR, CDR2 FQNEAQ (reference sequence). The CDR3 reads CASSLRSGANVLTF. Here the CDR3 DNA reads TGTGCCAGCAGCTTACGCTCAGGGGCCAACGTCCTGACTTTC.

This clonotype was seen only a few times. The rearrangement joins TRBV12-3 or TRBV12-4 to TRBJ2-1; TRBD1 matches 10 bases. The CDR3 sequence is 14 residues long. The V gene end was trimmed by 8 bases and the J gene end by 7 bases; junction bases not matched to a gene: 8. As DNA, the CDR3 is TGTGCCAGCGGGACCGGGACAGGGGATAATGAGCAGTTCTTC. Encoded protein: CASGTGTGDNEQFF.

Remarks on this clonotype: Compared with germline, one end of the junction differs, possibly owing to a read error. The J gene is TRBJ2-1, the V gene TRBV15; D is unclear. The V gene's germline CDR1 is LNHNV and CDR2 YYDKDF (reference sequence). The CDR3 is 12 residues long. CDR3 DNA: TGTGCCACCAGCAGAGATGACCAGTTAGCCGCCTTC. Its translation: CATSRDDQLAAF.

The chain employs TRBV6-6 and TRBJ1-6; TRBD1 matches at 7 bases. Germline lookup yields CDR1 MNHNY and CDR2 SVGAGI (reference sequence). V shed 3 bases and J 9 bases; nucleotides not matched to a gene: 14. This CDR3 is 17 amino acids long. The CDR3 protein is CASSYLPAGQLASPLHF. The DNA of the CDR3 is TGTGCCAGCAGTTATCTCCCGGCGGGACAGCTAGCTTCACCCCTCCACTTT.

This clonotype was counted a few times. The chain links TRBV5-1 to TRBJ2-5; 10 bases fit TRBD1. V lost 3 bases, J lost 5 bases, and 7 bases stayed unmatched. The CDR3 consists of 15 residues. Germline CDR1 and CDR2: SGHRS and YFSETQ. The CDR3 coding sequence is TGCGCCAGCAGCTGGACAGGGGGGGTAGAGGAGACCCAGTACTTC. Translation gives CASSWTGGVEETQYF.

This clonotype has just a few counts. The chain combines TRBV7-2 with TRBJ2-5; D is perhaps TRBD1 or TRBD2 (5 bases each). The CDR3 extends over 15 amino acids. Germline V gene data show CDR1 as SGHTA and CDR2 as FQGNSA. V dropped 2 bases and J dropped 5 bases, with 15 bases sitting between them. This chain's CDR3 is CASSLIRGMVETQYF. CDR3 sequence (DNA): TGTGCCAGCAGCTTAATCCGGGGCATGGTGGAGACCCAGTACTTC.

This clonotype has only one observation. The rearrangement uses TRBV20-1 and TRBJ2-2, with D tentatively TRBD1 (5 bases). This CDR3 is built from 15 residues. Trimming removed 5 bases at V and 3 bases at J, with 16 bases between. Per germline, CDR1 DFQATT and CDR2 SNEGSKA (reference sequence). CDR3 amino acids: CSAPRTPGYTGELFF. The CDR3 DNA sequence: TGCAGTGCTCCCAGGACACCCGGGTACACCGGGGAGCTGTTTTTT.

The chain couples TRBV20-1 to TRBJ2-5; D perhaps matches TRBD2 (7 bases). CDR3 length equals 14 residues. Germline CDR1 reads DFQATT; CDR2 reads SNEGSKA (reference sequence). V dropped 5 bases and J dropped 1 base, with 14 bases sitting between them. The CDR3 sequence is CSAPGGGGQETQYF. Written as DNA, the CDR3 is TGCAGTGCTCCCGGGGGCGGGGGCCAAGAGACCCAGTACTTC.

The chain employs TRBV7-9 and TRBJ2-1; the D gene is possibly TRBD2 (7 bases). The V and J ends lost 3 bases and 3 bases respectively, with 18 bases between them. Looked up from germline, CDR1 is SEHNR and CDR2 is FQNEAQ (reference sequence). The CDR3 is 17 residues long. As DNA, the CDR3 is TGTGCCAGCAGCTTTGGCGGGGGCCCGGGGTTCTACAATGAGCAGTTCTTC. Amino acid sequence: CASSFGGGPGFYNEQFF.

V usage is TRBV5-1 and J usage is TRBJ1-3; the D gene is possibly TRBD1 (6 bases). From germline, CDR1 is SGHRS and CDR2 YFSETQ. This CDR3 has 14 amino acids. V lost 1 base to trimming and J lost 4 bases, with 9 bases between them. CDR3 in amino acids: CASSLTGLGNTIYF. DNA of the CDR3: TGCGCCAGCAGCTTGACAGGGCTCGGAAACACCATATATTTT.

This clonotype was recorded a few times. This chain connects TRBV14 to TRBJ2-5, with 11 bases that match TRBD2. There are 17 residues in the CDR3. CDR1 and CDR2 (germline): SGHDN, FVKESK. Trimming at V came to 5 bases and at J to 2 bases, leaving 10 bases not matched to a gene. Here the CDR3 DNA reads TGTGCCAGCAGCAGGTTTAGCGGGAGGGTCGTTCAAGAGACCCAGTACTTC. Amino acid sequence: CASSRFSGRVVQETQYF.

This clonotype was found a few times. The chain couples TRBV6-1 to TRBJ2-5; no clear D gene. Gene TRBJ2-1 matches the end of the DNA better, so the J call may be wrong. Per the germline V gene, CDR1 is MNHNS and CDR2 is SASEGT. This CDR3 region has 14 residues. DNA for the CDR3: TGTGCCAGCAGTGAATTGCCGCTACGCAATGAGCAGTTCTTC. Amino acid sequence: CASSELPLRNEQFF.

There are a few counts of this clonotype. The V and J genes are TRBV6-5 and TRBJ1-6; D is perhaps TRBD1 (6 bases). The CDR3 loop spans 14 amino acids. Trimming removed 5 bases from V and 14 bases from J, with 19 bases in between. Germline V gene data show CDR1 as MNHEY and CDR2 as SVGAGI. The CDR3 loop reads CASSPTGSVVSLHF. CDR3 DNA: TGTGCCAGCAGTCCGACAGGTTCGGTAGTCTCCCTCCACTTT.

The chain employs TRBV7-6 and TRBJ2-3; D not certain. This CDR3 comprises 13 residues. With 2 bases removed from V and 3 bases from J, the gap between germline ends came to 6 bases. Germline V gene data show CDR1 as SGHVS and CDR2 as FNYEAQ. In DNA, the CDR3 is TGTGCCAGCAGCTTATTTATGACAGATACGCAGTATTTT. It is translated as CASSLFMTDTQYF.

The chain uses TRBV25-1 and TRBJ2-2, with D perhaps matching TRBD1 (6 bases). The germline V and J ends were trimmed by 2 bases and 6 bases, with 13 bases remaining between them. CDR1 MGHDK and CDR2 SYGVNS come from the germline V gene. The CDR3 sequence is 15 residues long. The CDR3 coding sequence is TGTGCCAGCAGTGAAGCAGGGGTGGTCGCCGGGGAGCTGTTTTTT. Translated, it gives CASSEAGVVAGELFF.

This clonotype was picked up a small number of times. This chain connects TRBV12-3 or TRBV12-4 to TRBJ1-6, with a possible D match to TRBD1 (5 bases). This CDR3 is built from 14 residues. Trimming left V 5 bases short and J 5 bases short, with 10 bases between. The CDR3 is CASSPGGNNSPLHF. In DNA, the CDR3 is TGTGCCAGCAGTCCCGGGGGAAATAATTCACCCCTCCACTTT.

This clonotype has more than one count but fewer than ten. CDR3 in amino acids: CASSQDDTFNYGYTF. In DNA, the CDR3 is TGTGCCAGCAGCCAAGATGACACCTTTAACTATGGCTACACCTTC. The chain carries TRBV3-1 and TRBJ1-2; D unclear. CDR3 length: 15 amino acids. V lost 0 bases, J lost 1 base, and 9 bases lay in between. Germline CDR1 LGHDT, CDR2 YNNKEL (reference sequence).

The chain is built from TRBV5-1 and TRBJ1-1, with D possibly matching TRBD1 (6 bases). V shed 8 bases and J shed 4 bases, with 15 bases lying between them. The germline gives CDR1 SGHRS, CDR2 YFSETQ. The CDR3 runs 13 residues. The CDR3 sequence is CASYREETTEAFF. The CDR3 bases are TGCGCCAGTTACAGGGAAGAGACCACTGAAGCTTTCTTT.

There are a few counts of this clonotype. V is TRBV29-1 and J is TRBJ1-2; perhaps TRBD1 as D (6 bases). Trimming shortened V by 2 bases and J by 2 bases, and 6 bases separated the two germline ends. The CDR3 has 12 amino acids. Germline V gives CDR1 SQVTM, CDR2 ANQGSEA. In DNA, the CDR3 is TGCAGCGTTGAAACAGGGAACTATGGCTACACCTTC. Encoded protein: CSVETGNYGYTF.